This is a list of T cell receptor beta chains from one sample in a study of response to subunit inactivated influenza vaccine. One entry per CDR3 protein results from TCRdb running MiXCR on the RT-PCR reads. The sample has hundreds of thousands of distinct CDR3 sequences; approximately 15% are singletons. The sequencing used PBMCs from blood, collected about 14 days before vaccination. Every receptor here comes from a man aged 45-65 years who received an inactivated influenza vaccine. Each CDR3 is given with its conserved first and last residue. Fields, in order: J gene, V gene, CDR3 protein.

j_gene: TRBJ2-5
v_gene: TRBV6-2/TRBV6-3
CDR3aa: CASTPRPRALGETQYF

j_gene: TRBJ2-2
v_gene: TRBV5-1
CDR3aa: CASSFSGTNTGELFF

j_gene: TRBJ1-1
v_gene: TRBV6-1
CDR3aa: CASSEDKTFF

j_gene: TRBJ2-3
v_gene: TRBV5-1
CDR3aa: CASSLGDREGADTQYF

j_gene: TRBJ2-1
v_gene: TRBV18
CDR3aa: CASSLFRDSNEQFF

j_gene: TRBJ2-3
v_gene: TRBV29-1
CDR3aa: CSVRLAGTDTQYF

j_gene: TRBJ1-2
v_gene: TRBV20-1
CDR3aa: CSASPGQRSYGYTF

j_gene: TRBJ2-2
v_gene: TRBV6-1
CDR3aa: CASRTGGGNTGELFF

j_gene: TRBJ1-5
v_gene: TRBV20-1
CDR3aa: CSAEDGGWSQPQHF

j_gene: TRBJ1-3
v_gene: TRBV30
CDR3aa: CAWQRFSGNTIYF

j_gene: TRBJ2-3
v_gene: TRBV4-1
CDR3aa: CASRSGLTDTQYF

j_gene: TRBJ1-2
v_gene: TRBV12-3/TRBV12-4
CDR3aa: CASSHTLGRGYTF

j_gene: TRBJ1-1
v_gene: TRBV7-2
CDR3aa: CASFWWRANTEAFF

j_gene: TRBJ2-5
v_gene: TRBV7-2
CDR3aa: CASSLVAGDETQYF

j_gene: TRBJ2-5
v_gene: TRBV20-1
CDR3aa: CSARKVAGVWETQYF

j_gene: TRBJ1-4
v_gene: TRBV20-1
CDR3aa: CSARSGVDEKLFF

j_gene: TRBJ1-5
v_gene: TRBV10-3
CDR3aa: CAISGGTDNQPQHF

j_gene: TRBJ2-5
v_gene: TRBV9
CDR3aa: CASSAGGGRVETQYF

j_gene: TRBJ2-5
v_gene: TRBV11-2
CDR3aa: CASSLRSVGTGGGKTQYF

j_gene: TRBJ1-2
v_gene: TRBV5-1
CDR3aa: CASSPYHGQAANYGYTF

j_gene: TRBJ1-1
v_gene: TRBV12-3/TRBV12-4
CDR3aa: CASSFAGRATEAFF